Presented here are 9 T cell receptor beta chains from one specimen sequenced in a study of blood T cell repertoires in COVID-19. Method: immunoSEQ multiplex PCR; TCRdb's copy keeps in-frame clones and lacks some. The repertoire holds 300,000 to 400,000 clones, with approximately 86% as singletons. The sequenced material came from peripheral blood. The receptors were gathered from a human donor in a cohort sampled during active COVID-19.

This clone appeared many times. The chain links TRBV6-1 to TRBJ1-5, with D unresolved. V was trimmed by 1 base and J by 4 bases, leaving 11 bases between them. The V gene's germline CDR1 is MNHNS and CDR2 SASEGT. This CDR3 has 15 residues. CDR3: CASSEVQATNQPQHF. The DNA for the CDR3 is TGTGCCAGCAGTGAAGTCCAGGCAACTAATCAGCCCCAGCATTTT.

This chain's CDR3 is CASSPLPSHNSPLHF. CDR3 bases: TGTGCCAGCTCACCACTCCCGAGCCATAATTCACCCCTCCACTTT. The chain is built from TRBV18 and TRBJ1-6; D is undetermined. Germline CDR1 is KGHSH and CDR2 is LQKENI. The CDR3 has 15 residues. The V end lost 1 base, the J end lost 5 bases, and 9 bases lay between the germline ends.

This chain connects TRBV21-1 to TRBJ2-2; TRBD2, the table's D call, was not compared with the DNA. TRBV21-1 constitutes a pseudogene. The CDR3 has 16 amino acids. The CDR3, as DNA: TGTGCCAGCACCCGGACTAGCGGGAGGAACACCGGGGAGCTGTTTTTT. Translated: CASTRTSGRNTGELFF.

A few counts support this clone. The V and J genes are TRBV4-1 and TRBJ2-7; 9 bases line up with TRBD1. Looked up from germline, CDR1 is MGHRA and CDR2 is YSYEKL. Trimming cost V 3 bases and J 5 bases; bases outside gene matches: 5. The CDR3 extends over 14 amino acids. Here the CDR3 reads CASSHPGTGNEQYF. CDR3 in DNA: TGCGCCAGCAGCCACCCCGGGACAGGGAACGAGCAGTACTTC.

The sample holds one count of this clone. This chain uses TRBV25-1 with TRBJ2-2; D remains unclear. The germline V gene encodes CDR1 MGHDK and CDR2 SYGVNS. CDR3 size: 14 residues. Between the trimmed V and J ends, which lost 6 bases and 6 bases, there was a span of 14 bases. CDR3 in amino acids: CASSGAPWAGELFF. CDR3 DNA sequence: TGTGCCAGCAGCGGAGCCCCCTGGGCCGGGGAGCTGTTTTTT.

In its sample, this clone was seen a few times. The rearrangement uses TRBV2 and TRBJ2-1, with D maybe TRBD1 (8 bases). This CDR3 region has 17 residues. V was pared by 6 bases and J by 2 bases, with 20 bases between. CDR1 SNHLY and CDR2 FYNNEI come from the germline V gene. The chain's CDR3 is CASSVGTGLAAYNEQFF. CDR3 DNA sequence: TGTGCCAGCAGCGTCGGGACAGGCCTAGCGGCCTACAATGAGCAGTTCTTC.

The chain combines TRBV7-9 with TRBJ1-1; TRBD1 matches 7 bases. V gave up 1 base and J gave up 6 bases; unmatched junction bases: 8. In germline, CDR1 is SEHNR, CDR2 FQNEAQ (reference sequence). The CDR3 is made up of 15 amino acids. The CDR3 sequence is CASSLGNRGRAEAFF. The CDR3 DNA follows: TGTGCCAGCAGCTTAGGAAATAGGGGGCGCGCTGAAGCTTTCTTT.

The rearrangement uses TRBV4-1 and TRBJ2-3; 8 bases agree with TRBD2. The CDR3 covers 17 residues. V was clipped by 1 base and J by 11 bases; unmatched bases: 17. The germline V gene has CDR1 MGHRA and CDR2 YSYEKL. The CDR3 region is CASSQALRGREEAQQYF. The DNA of the CDR3 is TGCGCCAGCAGCCAAGCCCTCCGAGGGCGGGAGGAGGCCCAGCAGTATTTT.

The table lists this clone with a few counts. The V gene is TRBV10-3, the J gene TRBJ1-5; 9 positions agree with TRBD1. The V segment lost 5 bases and the J segment 16 bases; nucleotides outside the gene matches: 18. The V gene's germline CDR1 is ENHRY and CDR2 SYGVKD. CDR3 length: 15 residues. The CDR3 DNA follows: TGTGCCATCAGTTCCGGGACAGGGCAATCAGCTGCGATCCATTTT. Its translation is CAISSGTGQSAAIHF.